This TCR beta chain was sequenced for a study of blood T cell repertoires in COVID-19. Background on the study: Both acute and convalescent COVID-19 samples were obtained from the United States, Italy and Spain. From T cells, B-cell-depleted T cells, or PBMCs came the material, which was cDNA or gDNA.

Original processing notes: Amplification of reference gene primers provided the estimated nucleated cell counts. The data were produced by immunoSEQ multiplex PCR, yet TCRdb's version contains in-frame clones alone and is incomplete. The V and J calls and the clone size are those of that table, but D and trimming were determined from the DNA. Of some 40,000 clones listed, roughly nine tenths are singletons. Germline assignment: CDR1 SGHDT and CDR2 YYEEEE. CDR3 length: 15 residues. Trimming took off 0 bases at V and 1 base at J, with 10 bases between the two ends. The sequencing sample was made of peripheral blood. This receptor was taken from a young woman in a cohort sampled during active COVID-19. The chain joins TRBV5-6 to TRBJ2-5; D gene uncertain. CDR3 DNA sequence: TGTGCCAGCAGCTTGGCTAGTAGCCTCCAAGAGACCCAGTACTTC. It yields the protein CASSLASSLQETQYF.